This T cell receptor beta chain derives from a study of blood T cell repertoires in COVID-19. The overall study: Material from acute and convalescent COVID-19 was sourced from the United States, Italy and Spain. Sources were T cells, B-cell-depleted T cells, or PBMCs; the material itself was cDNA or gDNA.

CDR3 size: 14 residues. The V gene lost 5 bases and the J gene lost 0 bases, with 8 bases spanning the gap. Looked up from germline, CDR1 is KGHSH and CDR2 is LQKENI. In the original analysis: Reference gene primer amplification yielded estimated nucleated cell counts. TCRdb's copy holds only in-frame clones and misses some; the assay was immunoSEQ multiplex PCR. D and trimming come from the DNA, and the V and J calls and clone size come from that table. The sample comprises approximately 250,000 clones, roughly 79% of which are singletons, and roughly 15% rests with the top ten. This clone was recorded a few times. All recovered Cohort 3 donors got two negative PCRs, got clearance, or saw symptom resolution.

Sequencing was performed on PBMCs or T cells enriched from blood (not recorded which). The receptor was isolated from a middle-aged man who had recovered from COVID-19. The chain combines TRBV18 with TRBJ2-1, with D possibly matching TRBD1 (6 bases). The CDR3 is CASSGQNSYNEQFF. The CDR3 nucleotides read TGTGCCAGCTCAGGACAGAACTCCTACAATGAGCAGTTCTTC.